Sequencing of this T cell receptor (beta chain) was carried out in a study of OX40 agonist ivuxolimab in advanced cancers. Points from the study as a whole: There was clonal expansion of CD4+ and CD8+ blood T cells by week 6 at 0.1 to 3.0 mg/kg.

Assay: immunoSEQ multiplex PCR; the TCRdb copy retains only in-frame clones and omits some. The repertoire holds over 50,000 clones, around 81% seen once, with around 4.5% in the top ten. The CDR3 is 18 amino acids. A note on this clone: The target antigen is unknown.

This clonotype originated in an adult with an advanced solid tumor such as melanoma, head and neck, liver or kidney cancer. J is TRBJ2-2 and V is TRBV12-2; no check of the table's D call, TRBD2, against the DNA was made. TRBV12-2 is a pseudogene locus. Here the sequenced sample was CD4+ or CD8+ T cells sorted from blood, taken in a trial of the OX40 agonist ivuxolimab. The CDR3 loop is CASRLAHTGTSDTGELFF. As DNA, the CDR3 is TGTGCAAGTCGCTTAGCGCACACCGGGACTAGCGACACCGGGGAGCTGTTTTTT.